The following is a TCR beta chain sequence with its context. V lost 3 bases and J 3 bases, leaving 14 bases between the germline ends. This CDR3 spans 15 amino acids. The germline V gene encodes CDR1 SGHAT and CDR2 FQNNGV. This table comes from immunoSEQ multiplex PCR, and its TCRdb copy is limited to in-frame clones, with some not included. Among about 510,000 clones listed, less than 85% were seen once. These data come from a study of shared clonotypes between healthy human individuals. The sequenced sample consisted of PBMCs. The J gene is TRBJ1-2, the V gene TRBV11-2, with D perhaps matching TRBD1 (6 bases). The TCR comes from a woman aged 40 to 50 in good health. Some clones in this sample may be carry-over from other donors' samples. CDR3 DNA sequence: TGTGCCAGCAGCTTTGGGGGGTCAGGGGACTATGGCTACACCTTC. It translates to CASSFGGSGDYGYTF.